The T cell receptor beta chain described here comes from a study of blood T cell repertoires in COVID-19. Turning to the study itself: Specimens from acute and convalescent COVID-19 originated in the United States, Italy and Spain. Nucleic acid was either cDNA or gDNA, and it came from T cells, B-cell-depleted T cells, or PBMCs.

This clone has a count of ten or more. Trimming pared 2 bases from V and 1 base from J, leaving 12 bases between. The CDR3 consists of 16 residues. In germline, CDR1 is SGHRS, CDR2 YFSETQ. Here immunoSEQ multiplex PCR was the method, and the copy in TCRdb shows in-frame clones only, minus some. This table has roughly 220,000 clones, roughly 80% appearing once. This TCR came from a man aged 30 to 39 with active or convalescent COVID-19. The chain joins TRBV5-1 to TRBJ1-4; TRBD1 might be the D (5 bases). The sample was peripheral blood. The CDR3 nucleotides are TGCGCCAGCAGCTTAGACAGAAACAGAACTAATGAAAAACTGTTTTTT. Its translation is CASSLDRNRTNEKLFF.